This is a list of T cell receptor beta chains from one sample in a study of blood T cell repertoires in COVID-19. Clones were read by immunoSEQ multiplex PCR, and TCRdb kept only the in-frame ones, dropping some. The sample lists roughly 200,000 clones, about 88% occurring once. Sequencing was done on a sample of PBMCs or T cells enriched from blood (not recorded which). Receptors were obtained from a woman in her twenties or thirties who had recovered from COVID-19. Each CDR3 is given with its conserved first and last residue. D genes are given only for firm matches. Clone size, where shown, is once, few, many, or a class for clones that have expanded.

TRBD1 | TRBJ1-2 | . | TRBV5-1 | CASSSSTGTNYGYTF | TGCGCCAGCAGCTCCTCGACAGGGACCAACTATGGCTACACCTTC
. | TRBJ2-1 | . | TRBV11-3 | CASSLRGADYNEQFF | TGTGCCAGCAGCTTACGGGGGGCCGACTACAATGAGCAGTTCTTC
TRBD2 | TRBJ2-3 | once | TRBV2 | CASSGPDRLAGVTDTQYF | TGTGCCAGCAGTGGCCCCGACCGACTAGCGGGGGTGACAGATACGCAGTATTTT
TRBD2 | TRBJ2-3 | . | TRBV5-1 | CASSLEGRGGTYTDTQYF | TGCGCCAGCAGCTTGGAGGGCCGGGGAGGGACCTACACAGATACGCAGTATTTT
. | TRBJ2-7 | once | TRBV18 | CASSPNSTYEQYF | TGTGCCAGCTCACCAAACAGCACCTACGAGCAGTACTTC
. | TRBJ1-2 | . | TRBV6-5 | CASSRQVRYGYTF | TGTGCCAGCAGCCGACAGGTTCGCTATGGCTACACCTTC
. | TRBJ2-7 | many | TRBV2 | CASSDSYSYEQYF | TGTGCCAGCAGTGACAGTTACTCCTACGAGCAGTACTTC
. | TRBJ1-1 | . | TRBV6-5 | CASRSSGRTEAFF | TGTGCCAGCAGATCGTCAGGGAGGACTGAAGCTTTCTTT
. | TRBJ1-1 | . | TRBV15 | CATSRGAGLNTEAFF | TGTGCCACCAGCAGAGGTGCAGGGCTGAACACTGAAGCTTTCTTT
. | TRBJ1-5 | . | TRBV3-1/TRBV3-2 | CASSQGQTGHRQPQHF | TGTGCCAGCAGCCAAGGGCAGACAGGCCATCGTCAGCCCCAGCATTTT
TRBD1 | TRBJ1-5 | . | TRBV5-4 | CASSAYTRDSHNQPQHF | TGTGCCAGCAGCGCATACACCCGGGACAGCCACAATCAGCCCCAGCATTTT
. | TRBJ2-5 | . | TRBV9 | CASSLAGRQETQYF | TGTGCCAGCAGCTTGGCAGGGCGCCAAGAGACCCAGTACTTC
. | TRBJ1-1 | . | TRBV7-8 | CASSLSGSAEAFF | TGTGCCAGCAGCTTATCAGGTAGCGCTGAAGCTTTCTTT
TRBD2 | TRBJ2-1 | once | TRBV5-4 | CASSLVAGGDEQFF | TGTGCCAGCAGCTTGGTGGCGGGGGGGGATGAGCAGTTCTTC
TRBD1 | TRBJ2-1 | . | TRBV11-1 | CASSRLTGSYNEQFF | TGTGCCAGCAGCCGACTGACAGGGAGCTACAATGAGCAGTTCTTC
. | TRBJ2-1 | once | TRBV6-5 | CASSYSSEQFF | TGTGCCAGCAGTTACTCGAGTGAGCAGTTCTTC
. | TRBJ1-6 | . | TRBV5-4 | CATKTGNSPLHF | TGTGCCACCAAGACAGGAAATTCACCCCTCCACTTT
. | TRBJ1-5 | . | TRBV19 | CASSTTTGSLQPQHF | TGTGCCAGTAGTACTACTACAGGGTCACTCCAGCCCCAGCATTTT
TRBD1 | TRBJ1-6 | . | TRBV5-6 | CASSPLTGGYNSPLHF | TGTGCCAGCAGCCCTCTGACAGGGGGCTATAATTCACCCCTCCACTTT
TRBD2 | TRBJ2-7 | few | TRBV5-4 | CASKQRAGEAYEQYF | TGTGCCAGCAAGCAGAGAGCGGGGGAGGCGTACGAGCAGTACTTC
. | TRBJ1-3 | . | TRBV19 | CASSGGLTSRGGNTIYF | TGTGCCAGTAGCGGCGGCCTTACTTCTAGGGGCGGAAACACCATATATTTT
. | TRBJ1-1 | . | TRBV11-3 | CASSLVQGAEAFF | TGTGCCAGCAGCTTAGTACAGGGTGCTGAAGCTTTCTTT
. | TRBJ1-1 | once | TRBV29-1 | CSGERPENTEAFF | TGCAGCGGAGAGAGGCCAGAGAACACTGAAGCTTTCTTT
. | TRBJ1-4 | . | TRBV6-5 | CASTSRHEKLFF | TGTGCCAGCACTTCCAGGCATGAAAAACTGTTTTTT
. | TRBJ2-3 | . | TRBV3-1/TRBV3-2 | CASSQQGRNTQYF | TGTGCCAGCAGCCAGCAGGGGCGGAATACGCAGTATTTT
. | TRBJ1-1 | once | TRBV4-1 | CASSQDGRRGTEAFF | TGCGCCAGCAGCCAAGACGGGCGGAGGGGAACTGAAGCTTTCTTT
. | TRBJ2-7 | . | TRBV9 | CASSVGGRAHYEQYF | TGTGCCAGCAGCGTAGGCGGCAGGGCCCACTACGAGCAGTACTTC
. | TRBJ1-6 | few | TRBV19 | CASSISGLPYNSPLHF | TGTGCCAGTAGTATCTCCGGGTTACCCTATAATTCACCCCTCCACTTT
. | TRBJ2-7 | . | TRBV6-1 | CASSEASQYEQYF | TGTGCCAGCAGTGAAGCGTCCCAATACGAGCAGTACTTC
TRBD1 | TRBJ2-5 | . | TRBV11-2 | CASSLGAGTGGPTQYF | TGTGCCAGCAGCTTAGGGGCCGGGACAGGGGGCCCGACCCAGTACTTC
. | TRBJ1-5 | once | TRBV7-8 | CASSPGRRTDQPQHF | TGTGCCAGCAGCCCAGGAAGACGGACAGATCAGCCCCAGCATTTT
. | TRBJ1-5 | . | TRBV2 | CASSEVGEQPQHF | TGTGCCAGCAGTGAAGTCGGGGAACAGCCCCAGCATTTT
. | TRBJ2-7 | . | TRBV18 | CASSYSGQSSYEQYF | TGTGCCAGCTCATATTCCGGACAGAGCTCCTACGAGCAGTACTTC
TRBD1 | TRBJ1-2 | once | TRBV6-1 | CASSELARTGTGYTF | TGTGCCAGCAGTGAATTAGCGAGGACAGGAACTGGCTACACCTTC
TRBD1 | TRBJ2-2 | . | TRBV19 | CASSRTGIGELFF | TGTGCCAGTAGTCGGACAGGGATCGGGGAGCTGTTTTTT
. | TRBJ2-1 | . | TRBV28 | CASSLRTNEQFF | TGTGCCAGCAGTCTACGGACTAATGAGCAGTTCTTC